This T cell receptor (beta chain) was sequenced during a study of cytomegalovirus exposure and HLA in healthy donors (dated by TCRdb to 2016 to 2017). Background for the entire study: In an earlier analysis of approximately 500 of the donors, about 270 Gb of sequence data and some 100 million unique TCR beta sequences from roughly 180 million T cells were reported. An early release that covered fewer than 750 HLA-typed donors contained around 330 gigabases of sequencing data and about 84 million unique TCR sequences. Of the roughly 400 genotyped donors, more than 75% were placed in the genetic ancestry cluster associated with self-reported Caucasian donors. The study aimed to test whether cataloging public T cell receptors could reveal signatures of past pathogen exposure. The study used immunosequencing to profile the T cell repertoires of hundreds of subjects and linked those repertoires to cytomegalovirus serostatus. In addition to the first cohort of around 670 subjects, a separate validation cohort of approximately 110 different subjects was used. To predict cytomegalovirus infection status, the study brought together high-throughput TCR immunosequencing, statistical association of individual TCRs with disease status, and machine learning. In a later analysis, previously published TCR beta repertoires from about 640 donors were re-analyzed and high-resolution HLA genotyping was added so that TCR occurrence patterns could be studied. In the later analysis, no new phenotypic data were used to find candidate immune exposures; instead, reliance was placed on TCR beta sequences and their occurrence across donors. In an earlier analysis of a few hundred of the donors, high-throughput TCR beta sequencing was used to judge whether each TCR beta V gene segment behaved as functional or pseudogenic. Donor age, sex, ethnicity and CMV serostatus were collected together with the repertoire data. Genome-wide SNP genotypes for about 65% of the roughly 670 donors were used in a later genetic analysis, which treated that subset as a discovery cohort. Every discovery cohort repertoire had been produced on one sequencing platform. Both class I and class II loci were covered by HLA typing, at four-digit resolution. The number of donors typed differed by locus, with 629-630 for A, B, C, DRB1 and DQB1, more than 500 for DQA1, under 610 for DPA1, and about 450 for DPB1. Because of strong linkage in the cohort, roughly five DR-DQ haplotypes were treated as single units for association and clustering. Among roughly 400 genotyped donors of the cohort, an average of approximately 200,000 unique TCR beta nucleotide sequences was sequenced per donor, of which about 18% were non-productive.

The cohort consisted of more than 650 healthy bone marrow donors. At the time of sampling, all cohort members were nominally healthy, though unrecorded immune exposures were likely present. The donor was CMV seronegative and was included in the group of about 350 seronegative cohort members. A peripheral blood sample was provided by each donor, and peripheral blood mononuclear cells were used for TCR beta sequencing. The Qiagen DNeasy Blood Extraction Kit was used to extract genomic DNA from the blood cell samples. The library was built by means of the immunoSEQ multiplex PCR assay. For the multiplex PCR, a mixture combining 60 forward primers for TCR Vbeta segments and 13 reverse primers for TCR Jbeta segments was used. The CDR3 region of rearranged TCR beta genes was amplified from genomic DNA by a multiplex PCR assay. The Illumina HiSeq System was used to sequence the amplified TCR beta libraries as 87-base-pair reads. Concerning the study's data processing: A later analysis tallied 80 million to 95 million unique TCR beta chains across the 700 or so repertoires, and approximately 12 million of those chains were shared by two or more donors. Raw reads were error-corrected and collapsed into unique sequences by a nearest-neighbor algorithm in which closely related sequences were merged to remove PCR and sequencing errors. Alignment of CDR3 sequences to IMGT reference sequences was used to assign V, D and J gene segments. For a sequence to be retained, a match of at least six nucleotides was required to both a V gene segment and a J gene segment. Rearrangements were classified as productive when the CDR3 lacked stop codons and remained in frame with V and J, and all other rearrangements were classified as non-productive. Following IMGT convention, CDR3 was defined as the stretch from the second conserved V-encoded cysteine up to the conserved J-encoded phenylalanine. In an earlier analysis of some 550 of the donors, sequences lacking an unambiguous match to a single V gene segment were excluded. In an earlier analysis of several hundred of the donors, a V segment was called functional when productive rearrangements were above 56.7%, and segregating when the standard deviation between donors exceeded 5%. A statistical classification framework was built to diagnose cytomegalovirus status from the catalog of TCR beta chain sequences. V and J gene assignment, in a later analysis, came from comparing TCR nucleotide sequences with IMGT/GENE-DB human TR gene sequences. A later analysis assigned CDR3 sequences and most-parsimonious VDJ recombination scenarios with the TCRdist pipeline. In a later analysis, each TCR beta chain was defined by its CDR3 amino acid sequence together with its V-gene family, and reads lacking a unique V-gene family were excluded. A later analysis removed several hundred highly shared, low-generation-probability nucleotide sequences to deal with suspected cross-contamination and a sequencing artifact. A later analysis calculated a clonal expansion index for each public chain from normalized within-repertoire ranks of inferred template counts. Generation probabilities in a later analysis came from a VDJ recombination model fitted to out-of-frame rearrangements, and those results were checked against IGoR. In a later analysis, hypergeometric tests were used to score TCR-TCR, TCR-HLA and TCR-CMV co-occurrence, with a repertoire-size bias correction applied to TCR pairs. False discovery rates were estimated in a later analysis by permuting HLA or CMV assignments 20 times. In a later analysis, co-occurring TCRs were grouped with DBSCAN, and TCRdist sequence similarity was added when clustering was performed within HLA-allele-positive subsets. Repertoires with fewer than 30,000 or more than 120,000 public chains were left out of co-occurrence clustering, as were roughly five repertoires with anomalous nucleotide sharing. In its TCRdb copy, this immuneACCESS table keeps in-frame sequences only and misses some clones. Where compared with another copy, unresolved V genes explain less than half of these, and the others have no known cause. The V and J calls and the clone size are those of that table, but D and trimming were determined from the DNA. For this sample the table gives 85,000 to 100,000 clones, of which 60% to 80% were detected only once. The ten largest clones take up about 4% of the sample.

The research as a whole found: A cluster of highly shared sequence variants was judged likely to be a technical artifact of the sequencing pipeline. Assigning TCR associations to individual alleles was difficult when HLA alleles, especially DR and DQ, strongly co-occurred. Because HLA typing was unavailable for some donors at each locus, only the typed subset was used in association tests. Sequencing depth was assumed to be roughly uniform across donors in the presence/absence analyses, though that assumption may not hold. The study listed approximately 150 TCR beta chains as associated with cytomegalovirus. Correlated functional status among segregating V segments might reflect linkage disequilibrium, but an unknown experimental factor could not be ruled out. The earlier analysis of about 600 of the donors excluded approximately 15 rarely observed V segments, including chromosome 9 orphons, because counts were too low. Compared with the approximately 600-donor mean, donors in an Asian-associated ancestry cluster had fewer N-insertions in productive TCRs, according to a later genetic analysis. The only immune exposure information available for the cohort was CMV serostatus. The 87-base-pair reads could not distinguish some IMGT-functional V segments, including TRBV6-2 and TRBV6-3, so those segments were excluded. Cytomegalovirus status was reported to be diagnosed by the classifier with high specificity and sensitivity in both the original and validation cohorts. In vitro tests confirmed that a few of the cytomegalovirus-associated TCR beta chains recognize cytomegalovirus antigens. In this cohort, only TCR beta chains were sequenced, and detectable features were limited by the absence of alpha or paired-chain data. In a later analysis, HLA-associated TCR beta chains were found to be more clonally expanded and to have lower generation probabilities than equally common non-associated chains. In a later analysis, the rate of TCR association differed among HLA loci, with DRB1 alleles having the most associated TCRs and HLA-C alleles having the fewest. V-gene and J-gene trimming of TCR beta chains was associated with a missense DCLRE1C variant in a later genetic analysis, and the association was replicated in an independent cohort. A further reported finding was that TCR beta sequences accurately predicted the HLA-A and HLA-B alleles for most subjects in the first cohort. While some public TCRs were present in many individuals, most TCR sequences turned up only very rarely across donors. Most CMV-associated TCR beta chains appeared to be HLA-restricted in a later analysis, and the HLA associations seemed to be driven largely by CMV exposure. Several of the top co-occurrence clusters appeared to be linked to parvovirus B19, influenza, CMV and Epstein-Barr virus, according to a later analysis. In an earlier analysis of some 640 of the donors, most TCR beta V segments were observed in productive rearrangements about 87% or about 30% of the time, broadly matching IMGT annotations. According to the authors, the approach could potentially be generalized to other disease states and immunological phenotypes. In a later analysis, over 15,000 TCR beta sequences were associated with specific HLA alleles at a false discovery rate of 0.05.

V is shortened by 5 bases, J by 6 bases, and the region joining them spans 13 bases. CDR1 and CDR2, per the germline V gene, are MNHEY and SVGAGI. The CDR3 goes from the cysteine to the phenylalanine over 13 residues. Here the CDR3 DNA is all that survives: 39 bases in frame from base 1. This clone was counted a few times. There is no known antigen for this receptor. No base qualities exist here, and no much larger clone lies one base off it. The sequenced material came from PBMCs. The clonotype comes from a woman aged 40 to 49 in good health and CMV-seronegative. The rearranged chain carries TRBV6-5 and TRBJ1-1; no confident D gene assignment can be made. The DNA sequence is as follows: TGTGCCAGCAGTAAGAGGCGGTCACCTGAAGCTTTCTTT. This is translated as CASSKRRSPEAFF.